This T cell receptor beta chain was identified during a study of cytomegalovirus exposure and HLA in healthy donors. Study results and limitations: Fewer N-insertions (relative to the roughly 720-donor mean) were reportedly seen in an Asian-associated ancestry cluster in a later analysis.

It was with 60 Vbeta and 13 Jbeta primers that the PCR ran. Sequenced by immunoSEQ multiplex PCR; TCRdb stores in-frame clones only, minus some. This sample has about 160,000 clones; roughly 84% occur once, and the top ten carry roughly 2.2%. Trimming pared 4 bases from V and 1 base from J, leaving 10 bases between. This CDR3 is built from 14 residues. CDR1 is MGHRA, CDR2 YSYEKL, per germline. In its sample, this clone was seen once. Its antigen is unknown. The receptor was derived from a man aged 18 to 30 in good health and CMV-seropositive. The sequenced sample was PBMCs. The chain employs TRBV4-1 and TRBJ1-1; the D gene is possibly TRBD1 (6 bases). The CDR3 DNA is TGCGCCAGCAGCCCGAAAGGGGGGAACACTGAAGCTTTCTTT. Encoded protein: CASSPKGGNTEAFF.